These 15 T cell receptor beta chains were all obtained from the same sample, sequenced in a study of blood T cell repertoires in COVID-19. Only in-frame clones appear in the TCRdb table, and some are missing; sequencing was by immunoSEQ multiplex PCR. The sample has 650,000 to 800,000 clones, approximately 90% seen once. Sequences were obtained from peripheral blood. The receptors derive from a woman aged 18 to 35 with acute or convalescent COVID-19.

The rearrangement uses TRBV29-1 and TRBJ1-5; the D gene is possibly TRBD1 (5 bases). The length of the CDR3 is 13 residues. Trimming took off 5 bases at V and 5 bases at J, with 13 bases between the two ends. CDR1 and CDR2 (germline): SQVTM, ANQGSEA. The CDR3 region has the DNA TGCAGCGTTCGGGACCCGGGGGATCAGCCCCAGCATTTT. This gives the protein CSVRDPGDQPQHF.

Of note for this clone: The sample holds other DNA sequences that translate to the same CDR3. The gene calls are TRBV5-6 and TRBJ1-6; D remains unclear. From germline, CDR1 is SGHDT and CDR2 YYEEEE. The CDR3 extends over 15 amino acids. The V end was cut by 1 base, the J end by 1 base, with 6 bases between. The CDR3 here is CASSLRGSYNSPLHF. CDR3 in DNA: TGTGCCAGCAGCTTGCGAGGGTCCTATAATTCACCCCTCCACTTT.

The chain is built from TRBV12-3 or TRBV12-4 and TRBJ2-1; D not certain. There are 12 residues in the CDR3. V lost 3 bases and J 9 bases, leaving 9 bases between the germline ends. CDR3 nucleotide sequence: TGTGCCAGCAGTTTCGGCGGCCTTGAGCAGTTCTTC. As protein: CASSFGGLEQFF.

The chain recombines TRBV9 with TRBJ2-6; D is unresolved. Trimming stripped 0 bases from V and 2 bases from J, with 6 bases between. This CDR3 spans 15 amino acids. CDR1 is SGDLS and CDR2 is YYNGEE in the germline V gene. CDR3 DNA: TGTGCCAGCAGCGTAGAGGCGGCTGGGGCCAACGTCCTGACTTTC. Translated: CASSVEAAGANVLTF.

The sample holds one count of this clone. The chain joins TRBV29-1 to TRBJ1-1; a weak D match, TRBD1 (6 bases). V shed 7 bases and J shed 2 bases, with 17 bases lying between them. CDR3 length equals 14 residues. Germline V lookup: CDR1 SQVTM, CDR2 ANQGSEA. CDR3 in amino acids: CSAGRIGGNTEAFF. The CDR3 DNA reads as TGCAGCGCTGGCCGCATAGGGGGAAACACTGAAGCTTTCTTT.

The chain couples TRBV7-4 to TRBJ2-1; 7 bases match TRBD2. This CDR3 has 17 residues. CDR1 is SGHVT and CDR2 is SQSDAQ in the germline V gene. Germline trimming cut 7 bases from V and 6 bases from J; bases unmatched to any gene: 18. CDR3 protein: CASIERVPGGPANEQFF. CDR3 nucleotides: TGTGCCAGCATCGAACGGGTACCGGGGGGACCGGCCAATGAGCAGTTCTTC.

V is TRBV7-9 and J is TRBJ1-2; D gene ambiguous. CDR1 and CDR2 from the germline V gene are SEHNR and FQNEAQ (reference sequence). V was cut by 2 bases and J by 4 bases, with 11 bases left in between. The CDR3 is 14 amino acids. The CDR3 DNA is TGTGCCAGCAGCTTACCCCAGGCCCCCTATGGCTACACCTTC. Translated, it gives CASSLPQAPYGYTF.

This sequence joins TRBV6-4 and TRBJ2-1, with TRBD1 as a possible D gene (7 bases). The V end lost 0 bases, the J end lost 15 bases, and 18 bases lay between the germline ends. Germline loops: CDR1 MRHNA, CDR2 SNTAGT. The CDR3 has 14 amino acids. The CDR3 sequence: CASSDSSGAGQWFF. In DNA form, the CDR3 reads TGTGCCAGCAGTGACTCGAGTGGGGCGGGACAGTGGTTCTTC.

A few counts support this clone. The chain joins TRBV5-1 to TRBJ1-6, with D possibly being TRBD1 (6 bases). V was shortened by 2 bases and J by 3 bases, with 9 bases between the two germline ends. Germline V gene data show CDR1 as SGHRS and CDR2 as YFSETQ. The CDR3 has 15 amino acids. The CDR3 reads CASSFRDIYNSPLHF. DNA for the CDR3: TGCGCCAGCAGCTTTAGGGACATCTATAATTCACCCCTCCACTTT.

This chain uses TRBV5-1 with TRBJ1-2, with TRBD1 identical over 8 bases. The CDR3 is 14 amino acids. With V trimmed by 6 bases and J by 7 bases, 11 bases remained unmatched. Germline V gene lookup returns CDR1 SGHRS and CDR2 YFSETQ. Here the CDR3 DNA reads TGCGCCAGCACAATGACAGGGGAGGGAGTTGGCTACACCTTC. Translation: CASTMTGEGVGYTF.

The chain links TRBV18 to TRBJ1-4; a possible D gene is TRBD1 (6 bases). This CDR3 has 17 residues. V was shortened by 3 bases and J by 3 bases, with 17 bases between the two germline ends. Germline V lookup: CDR1 KGHSH, CDR2 LQKENI. CDR3 loop: CASSPHPGGLANEKLFF. For the CDR3, the DNA is TGTGCCAGCTCACCCCACCCCGGGGGGCTGGCTAATGAAAAACTGTTTTTT.

The rearrangement uses TRBV20-1 and TRBJ2-1; 11 positions agree with TRBD2. Germline V gives CDR1 DFQATT, CDR2 SNEGSKA (reference sequence). This CDR3 is 15 amino acids long. The V segment lost 3 bases and the J segment 5 bases; nucleotides outside the gene matches: 6. Written as DNA, the CDR3 is TGCAGTGCTAGTCTAGCGGGGGGACTAAACAATGAGCAGTTCTTC. This gives the protein CSASLAGGLNNEQFF.

This clone was recorded once. The V gene is TRBV19, the J gene TRBJ2-2; 9 nucleotides align to TRBD2. Per the germline V gene, CDR1 is LNHDA and CDR2 is SQIVND (reference sequence). The V gene end was trimmed by 5 bases and the J gene end by 5 bases; junction bases not matched to a gene: 12. The CDR3 is made up of 17 amino acids. In DNA form, the CDR3 reads TGTGCCAGTAGTGCCCTAGCGGGACCCTGGGGGACCGGGGAGCTGTTTTTT. Translating it yields CASSALAGPWGTGELFF.

The rearrangement uses TRBV9 and TRBJ2-2; 11 bases map to TRBD2. Germline CDR1 is SGDLS and CDR2 is YYNGEE. The CDR3 runs to 17 residues. The V segment lost 0 bases and the J segment 0 bases; nucleotides outside the gene matches: 1. The CDR3: CASSVEGLAANTGELFF. Written as DNA, the CDR3 is TGTGCCAGCAGCGTAGAGGGACTAGCGGCGAACACCGGGGAGCTGTTTTTT.

The chain has TRBV29-1 and TRBJ1-1, with 10 bases fitting TRBD1. This CDR3 is built from 12 residues. Losses at the gene ends were 6 bases for V and 4 bases for J; bases not matched to a gene: 2. Germline V gives CDR1 SQVTM, CDR2 ANQGSEA. In nucleotides, the CDR3 is TGCAGCGTGGACAGGGGGAGCACTGAAGCTTTCTTT. It translates to CSVDRGSTEAFF.